These 5 T cell receptor beta chains share one sample of origin, sequenced in a study of blood T cells in healthy people across ages. A sample-barcoded 5' primer and a J-beta primer mix were used in a second PCR of roughly 7 to 11 cycles. One entry per CDR3 protein results from TCRdb running MiXCR on the 5' RACE reads. The sample carries 1.5 million to 2 million distinct CDR3 sequences, about 31% recorded once. The sample comprised blood. These receptor sequences come from a woman aged 25 to 39 in good health.

This clonotype was counted only a few times. V is TRBV20-1 and J is TRBJ2-3; 10 bases agree with TRBD1. CDR1 DFQATT and CDR2 SNEGSKA come from the germline V gene (reference sequence). V was clipped by 7 bases and J by 3 bases; unmatched bases: 10. CDR3 length equals 15 residues. The CDR3 nucleotides read TGCAGTGTCCCGGGACAGGGGAGTACGACAGATACGCAGTATTTT. This sequence encodes CSVPGQGSTTDTQYF.

The V gene is TRBV11-2, the J gene TRBJ2-1, with D tentatively TRBD1 or TRBD2 (6 bases each). Trimming stripped 0 bases from V and 5 bases from J, with 8 bases between. The CDR3 runs 14 residues. Germline CDR1 SGHAT, CDR2 FQNNGV. CDR3 DNA sequence: TGTGCCAGCAGCTTAGATCGGGGGCACAATGAGCAGTTCTTC. It translates to CASSLDRGHNEQFF.

The chain has TRBV2 and TRBJ2-1, with D possibly being TRBD1 (6 bases). Deletions cut 5 bases from V and 10 bases from J, with 9 bases between. The CDR3 has 11 residues. In germline, CDR1 is SNHLY, CDR2 FYNNEI. CDR3 sequence: CASSYRVEQFF. DNA for the CDR3: TGTGCCAGCAGTTACAGGGTGGAGCAGTTCTTC.

The chain is built from TRBV20-1 and TRBJ1-1; D unresolved. Germline CDR1 is DFQATT and CDR2 is SNEGSKA (reference sequence). This CDR3 spans 13 amino acids. Trimming removed 3 bases from V and 8 bases from J, with 16 bases in between. This CDR3 reads CSARERRSPEAFF. DNA of the CDR3: TGCAGTGCTAGGGAGCGTAGGAGCCCCGAAGCTTTCTTT.

This clonotype was observed at least ten times. This chain links TRBV29-1 with TRBJ2-7; 8 bases are shared with TRBD1. Germline CDR1 and CDR2: SQVTM and ANQGSEA. The V gene end was trimmed by 1 base and the J gene end by 4 bases; junction bases not matched to a gene: 9. The CDR3 loop spans 15 amino acids. Here the CDR3 reads CSVEVRTGYGYEQYF. The CDR3 DNA sequence: TGCAGCGTTGAAGTCCGGACAGGGTATGGGTACGAGCAGTACTTC.